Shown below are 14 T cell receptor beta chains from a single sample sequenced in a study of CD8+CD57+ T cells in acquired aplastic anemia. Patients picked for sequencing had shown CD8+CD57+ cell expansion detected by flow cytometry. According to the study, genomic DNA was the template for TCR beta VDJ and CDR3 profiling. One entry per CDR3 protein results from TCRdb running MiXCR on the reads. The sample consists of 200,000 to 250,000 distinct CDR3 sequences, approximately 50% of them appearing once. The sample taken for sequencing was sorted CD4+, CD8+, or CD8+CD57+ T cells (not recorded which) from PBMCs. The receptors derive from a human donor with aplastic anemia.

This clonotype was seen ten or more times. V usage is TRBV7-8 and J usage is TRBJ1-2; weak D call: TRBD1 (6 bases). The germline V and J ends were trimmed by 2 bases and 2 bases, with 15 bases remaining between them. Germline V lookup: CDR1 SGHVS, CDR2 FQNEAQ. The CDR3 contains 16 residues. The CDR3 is CASSLRSRTANYGYTF. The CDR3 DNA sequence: TGTGCCAGCAGCTTACGTTCACGGACAGCGAACTATGGCTACACCTTC.

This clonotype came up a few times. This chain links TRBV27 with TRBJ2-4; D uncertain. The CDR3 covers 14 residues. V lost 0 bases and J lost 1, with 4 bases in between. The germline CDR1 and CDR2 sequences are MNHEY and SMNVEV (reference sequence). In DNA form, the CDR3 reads TGTGCCAGCAGTTTATCGTCGGCCAAAAACATTCAGTACTTC. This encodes CASSLSSAKNIQYF.

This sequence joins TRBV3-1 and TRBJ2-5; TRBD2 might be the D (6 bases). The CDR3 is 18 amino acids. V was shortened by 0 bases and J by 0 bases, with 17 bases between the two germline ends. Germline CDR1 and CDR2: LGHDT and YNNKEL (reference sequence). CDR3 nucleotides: TGTGCCAGCAGCCAAGATACGAGGACTACCGAGTACCAAGAGACCCAGTACTTC. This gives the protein CASSQDTRTTEYQETQYF.

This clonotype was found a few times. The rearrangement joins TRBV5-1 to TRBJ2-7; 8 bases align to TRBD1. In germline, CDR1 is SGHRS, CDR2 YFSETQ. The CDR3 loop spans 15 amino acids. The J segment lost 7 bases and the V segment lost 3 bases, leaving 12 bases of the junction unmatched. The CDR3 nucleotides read TGCGCCAGCAGCTCTGAGCGGAACAGGGGGATAGAGCAGTACTTC. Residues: CASSSERNRGIEQYF.

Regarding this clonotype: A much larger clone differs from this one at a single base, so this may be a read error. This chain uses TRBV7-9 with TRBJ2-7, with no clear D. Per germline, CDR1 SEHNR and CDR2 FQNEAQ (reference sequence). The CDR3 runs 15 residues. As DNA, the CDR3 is TGTGCCGGCAGCTTGAGATTAGCAGACTCCTACGAGCAGTACTTC. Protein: CAGSLRLADSYEQYF.

The CDR3 DNA follows: TGCAGTGCTAGTGGGACAGGAGACTATGGCTACACCTTC. Translating it yields CSASGTGDYGYTF. The chain is built from TRBV20-1 and TRBJ1-2; 8 nucleotides agree with TRBD1. This CDR3 contains 13 residues. V gave up 3 bases and J gave up 3 bases; unmatched junction bases: 3. Germline V gene sequence: CDR1 DFQATT, CDR2 SNEGSKA (reference sequence).

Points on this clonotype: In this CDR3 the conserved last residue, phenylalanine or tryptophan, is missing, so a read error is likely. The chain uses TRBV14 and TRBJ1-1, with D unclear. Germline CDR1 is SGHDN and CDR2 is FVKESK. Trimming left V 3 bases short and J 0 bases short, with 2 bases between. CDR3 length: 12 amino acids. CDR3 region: CASSQMNTEAFL. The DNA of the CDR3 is TGTGCCAGCAGCCAGATGAACACTGAAGCTTTCCTT.

CDR3 coding DNA: TGTGCCAGCAGCTGGGGACATGACACTGAAGCTTTCTTT. Its translation is CASSWGHDTEAFF. The chain couples TRBV7-2 to TRBJ1-1, with TRBD1 as a possible D gene (6 bases). The germline V gene encodes CDR1 SGHTA and CDR2 FQGNSA. V shed 4 bases and J shed 3 bases, with 9 bases lying between them. CDR3 length: 13 amino acids.

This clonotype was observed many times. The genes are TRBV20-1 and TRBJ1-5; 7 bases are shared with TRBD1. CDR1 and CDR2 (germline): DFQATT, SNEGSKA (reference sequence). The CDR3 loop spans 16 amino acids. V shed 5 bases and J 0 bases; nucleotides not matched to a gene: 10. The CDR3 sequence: CSAGTVQILSNQPQHF. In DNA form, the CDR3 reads TGCAGTGCTGGGACAGTTCAAATACTTAGCAATCAGCCCCAGCATTTT.

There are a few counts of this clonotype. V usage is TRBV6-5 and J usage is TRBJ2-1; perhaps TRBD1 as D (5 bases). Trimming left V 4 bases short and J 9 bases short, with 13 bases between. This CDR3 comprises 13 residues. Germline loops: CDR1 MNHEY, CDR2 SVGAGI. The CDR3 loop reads CASSFQGVGEQFF. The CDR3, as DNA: TGTGCCAGCAGTTTTCAGGGTGTTGGTGAGCAGTTCTTC.

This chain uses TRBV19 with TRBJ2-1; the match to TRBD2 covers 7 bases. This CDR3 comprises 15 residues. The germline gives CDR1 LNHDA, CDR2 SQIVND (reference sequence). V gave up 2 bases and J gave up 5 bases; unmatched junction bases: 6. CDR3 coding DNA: TGTGCCAGTAGTATACGGACTAGACTCCACAATGAGCAGTTCTTC. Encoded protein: CASSIRTRLHNEQFF. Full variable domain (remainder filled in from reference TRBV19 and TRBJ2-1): DGGITQSPKYLFRKEGQNVTLSCEQNLNHDAMYWYRQDPGQGLRLIYYSQIVNDFQKGDIAEGYSVSREKKESFPLTVTSAQKNPTAFYLCASSIRTRLHNEQFFGPGTRLTVL.

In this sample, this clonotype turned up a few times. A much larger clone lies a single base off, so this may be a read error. The CDR3 reads CATSDLQGGEKETQCF. As DNA, the CDR3 is TGTGCCACCAGTGATTTGCAAGGGGGCGAAAAAGAGACCCAGTGCTTC. The chain recombines TRBV24-1 with TRBJ2-5, with 7 bases identical to TRBD1. This CDR3 region has 16 residues. Looked up from germline, CDR1 is KGHDR and CDR2 is SFDVKD.

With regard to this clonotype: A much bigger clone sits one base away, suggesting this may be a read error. This CDR3 is CASNQVANTGELSF. The CDR3 DNA reads as TGTGCCAGCAACCAGGTCGCGAACACCGGGGAGCTGTCTTTT. J is TRBJ2-2 and V is TRBV12-3 or TRBV12-4, with a weak D call TRBD2 (5 bases). The CDR3 runs to 14 residues.

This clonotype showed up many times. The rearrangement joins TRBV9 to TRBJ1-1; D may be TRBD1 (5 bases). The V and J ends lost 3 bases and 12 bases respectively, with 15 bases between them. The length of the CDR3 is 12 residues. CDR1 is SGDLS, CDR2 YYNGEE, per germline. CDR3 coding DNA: TGTGCCAGCAGCGATGGTGGGGGAAGAACTTTCTTT. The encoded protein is CASSDGGGRTFF.